This entry lists 15 T cell receptor beta chains sequenced from one sample in a study of T-cell memory formation after mild COVID-19. TCRdb re-called the 5' RACE reads through MiXCR, storing one row per CDR3 protein. The sample holds approximately 580,000 distinct CDR3 sequences; roughly 20% are singletons and the top ten take around 12%. Sequenced: PBMCs or a T cell subset sorted from them (not recorded which). All receptors come from an adult woman who had mild COVID-19 (a few samples of this study predate the infection). Cell type and time point are not known.

The chain uses TRBV7-2 and TRBJ2-1, with 10 bases that match TRBD2. Germline CDR1 reads SGHTA; CDR2 reads FQGNSA. The CDR3 consists of 17 residues. J gave up 4 bases and V 6 bases, and 12 bases lay outside the gene matches. The CDR3 DNA follows: TGTGCCAGCAGTCCAAGTAGCGGGGGGCTTCTTTACAATGAGCAGTTCTTC. Encoded protein: CASSPSSGGLLYNEQFF.

This clonotype showed up just a few times. The chain recombines TRBV12-3 or TRBV12-4 with TRBJ2-2, with D possibly being TRBD1 (6 bases). The CDR3 runs 14 residues. Trimming stripped 4 bases from V and 0 bases from J, with 6 bases between. This chain's CDR3 is CASSWTANTGELFF. Written as DNA, the CDR3 is TGTGCCAGCAGTTGGACAGCGAACACCGGGGAGCTGTTTTTT.

This clonotype was counted only a few times. The gene calls are TRBV19 and TRBJ2-1; 10 nucleotides match TRBD1. The V segment lost 5 bases and the J segment 6 bases; nucleotides outside the gene matches: 7. Germline CDR1 and CDR2: LNHDA and SQIVND (reference sequence). CDR3 length: 15 residues. CDR3 region: CASSPGTGEGNEQFF. In nucleotides, the CDR3 is TGTGCCAGTAGTCCCGGGACAGGGGAGGGCAATGAGCAGTTCTTC.

The V and J genes are TRBV30 and TRBJ1-1; D gene uncertain. Germline V gene data show CDR1 as GTSNPN and CDR2 as SVGIG (reference sequence). V was shortened by 2 bases and J by 1 base, with 8 bases between the two germline ends. The CDR3 extends over 13 amino acids. The CDR3 coding sequence is TGTGCCTGGAGTAGTGGCGGGAACACTGAAGCTTTCTTT. Its translation is CAWSSGGNTEAFF.

Only one count was recorded for this clonotype. The rearrangement links TRBV18 to TRBJ2-5; no clear D gene. Germline CDR1 is KGHSH and CDR2 is LQKENI. The CDR3 extends over 13 amino acids. Trimming shortened V by 3 bases and J by 6 bases, and 11 bases separated the two germline ends. CDR3 sequence (DNA): TGTGCCAGCTCACCCGTAGGTTTGCAGACCCAGTACTTC. Encoded protein: CASSPVGLQTQYF.

This clonotype was counted only a few times. V is TRBV7-6 and J is TRBJ2-7; TRBD2 matches 7 bases. The V gene end was trimmed by 2 bases and the J gene end by 5 bases; junction bases not matched to a gene: 9. Per the germline V gene, CDR1 is SGHVS and CDR2 is FNYEAQ. This CDR3 has 15 residues. CDR3 nucleotides: TGTGCCAGCAGCTTAAGAACACTGGGGGGGGACGAGCAGTACTTC. It is translated as CASSLRTLGGDEQYF.

The chain links TRBV30 to TRBJ2-1; D call uncertain. V lost 0 bases and J 4 bases, leaving 7 bases between the germline ends. The CDR3 runs to 13 residues. Germline V lookup: CDR1 GTSNPN, CDR2 SVGIG (reference sequence). CDR3 nucleotides: TGTGCCTGGAGTGTAGGAGTATACAATGAGCAGTTCTTC. This sequence encodes CAWSVGVYNEQFF.

This chain links TRBV7-3 with TRBJ2-1, with TRBD2 identical over 8 bases. The V gene's germline CDR1 is SGHTA and CDR2 FQGTGA. With V trimmed by 5 bases and J by 10 bases, 19 bases remained unmatched. The CDR3 covers 17 residues. CDR3 region: CASSPTRAAGEKGEQFF. The CDR3 coding sequence is TGTGCCAGCAGCCCTACAAGAGCAGCGGGAGAGAAGGGAGAGCAGTTCTTC.

In its sample, this clonotype was seen a few times. The V gene is TRBV20-1, the J gene TRBJ1-2, with D unclear. Germline V gene data show CDR1 as DFQATT and CDR2 as SNEGSKA (reference sequence). Trimming cost V 3 bases and J 8 bases, with 10 bases left between them. CDR3 length: 11 residues. The CDR3 loop is CSASGPKGYTF. The CDR3 region has the DNA TGCAGTGCTAGTGGGCCTAAGGGCTACACCTTC.

In this sample, this clonotype turned up a few times. The chain links TRBV2 to TRBJ2-1; the match to TRBD1 covers 7 bases. This CDR3 comprises 15 residues. Losses at the gene ends were 6 bases for V and 6 bases for J; bases not matched to a gene: 11. Per germline, CDR1 SNHLY and CDR2 FYNNEI. In DNA form, the CDR3 reads TGTGCCAGCAGGGCCGGGACAGCACTCTCCAATGAGCAGTTCTTC. As protein: CASRAGTALSNEQFF.

The V and J genes are TRBV7-9 and TRBJ1-1; D not certain. CDR1 is SEHNR, CDR2 FQNEAQ, per germline (reference sequence). Trimming pared 5 bases from V and 3 bases from J, leaving 19 bases between. The CDR3 is 16 amino acids. CDR3 residues: CASSEDLRGSDTEAFF. CDR3 sequence (DNA): TGTGCCAGCAGCGAGGATCTCCGAGGCTCCGACACTGAAGCTTTCTTT.

This clonotype was seen a handful of times. The chain links TRBV7-2 to TRBJ2-7; unclear D gene. Germline values: CDR1 SGHTA, CDR2 FQGNSA. Trimming stripped 5 bases from V and 3 bases from J, with 14 bases between. The CDR3 runs to 14 residues. The CDR3 loop reads CASSDGWLNYEQYF. The CDR3 DNA sequence: TGTGCCAGCAGCGACGGTTGGCTGAACTACGAGCAGTACTTC.

The genes are TRBV19 and TRBJ2-1, with 10 bases that match TRBD2. The CDR3 length is 18 residues. Germline lookup yields CDR1 LNHDA and CDR2 SQIVND (reference sequence). J lost 0 bases, V lost 8 bases, and 13 bases had no gene match. The CDR3 sequence is CASGFGSGRLSSYNEQFF. The CDR3 DNA follows: TGTGCCAGTGGTTTTGGTAGCGGGAGGTTAAGCTCCTACAATGAGCAGTTCTTC.

The chain uses TRBV12-3 or TRBV12-4 and TRBJ1-2; 7 positions match TRBD1. V trimming: 2 bases; J trimming: 0 bases; junction bases outside the gene matches: 3. This CDR3 region has 15 residues. For the CDR3, the DNA is TGTGCCAGCAGTTTACAGGGGGGATCTAACTATGGCTACACCTTC. Protein sequence: CASSLQGGSNYGYTF.

This clonotype was observed many times. V and J are TRBV5-6 and TRBJ1-2, with 7 bases lining up with TRBD1. Germline V gives CDR1 SGHDT, CDR2 YYEEEE. CDR3 length equals 13 residues. V was pared by 1 base and J by 6 bases, with 3 bases of the junction left unmatched. DNA of the CDR3: TGTGCCAGCAGCTTGAGACAGGGAGATGGCTACACCTTC. This gives the protein CASSLRQGDGYTF.